These 11 T cell receptor beta chains originate from one sample sequenced in a study of blood T cell repertoires in COVID-19. Using immunoSEQ multiplex PCR, the repertoire was profiled, and TCRdb retains in-frame clones only, with some absent. The data hold about 260,000 clones, with roughly 88% observed a single time. The sequenced material came from peripheral blood. These receptors originate from a human donor in a cohort sampled during active COVID-19.

V gene TRBV4-2 combines with J gene TRBJ2-1; tentatively, D is TRBD1 (6 bases). V was clipped by 1 base and J by 4 bases, with 11 bases between them. This CDR3 spans 15 amino acids. CDR1 is LGHNA and CDR2 is YNFKEQ in the germline V gene. The CDR3 sequence is CASSQGDTGYNEQFF. As DNA, the CDR3 is TGTGCCAGCAGCCAAGGAGACACAGGGTACAATGAGCAGTTCTTC.

The V call is TRBV19, the J call TRBJ2-1; weak D call: TRBD2 (5 bases). This CDR3 spans 16 amino acids. Trimming removed 6 bases from V and 0 bases from J, with 15 bases in between. Germline CDR1 is LNHDA and CDR2 is SQIVND (reference sequence). The CDR3 sequence is CASSHKGAVSYNEQFF. CDR3 bases: TGTGCCAGTAGCCATAAGGGAGCGGTCTCCTACAATGAGCAGTTCTTC.

The chain links TRBV20-1 to TRBJ1-2; 7 bases agree with TRBD1. The germline V gene has CDR1 DFQATT and CDR2 SNEGSKA (reference sequence). CDR3 length equals 11 residues. V lost 5 bases, J lost 4 bases, and 1 base stayed unmatched. CDR3 sequence (DNA): TGCAGTGCTCGGGACAGCTATGGCTACACCTTC. Protein: CSARDSYGYTF.

In its sample, this clone was seen a few times. The chain joins TRBV19 to TRBJ2-2; D not certain. The CDR3 has 13 amino acids. Trimming stripped 6 bases from V and 3 bases from J, with 8 bases between. Germline V gives CDR1 LNHDA, CDR2 SQIVND (reference sequence). CDR3 sequence (DNA): TGTGCCAGTAGCATCCAGTACACCGGGGAGCTGTTTTTT. Protein: CASSIQYTGELFF. Full variable domain (missing parts from reference TRBV19 and TRBJ2-2): DGGITQSPKYLFRKEGQNVTLSCEQNLNHDAMYWYRQDPGQGLRLIYYSQIVNDFQKGDIAEGYSVSREKKESFPLTVTSAQKNPTAFYLCASSIQYTGELFFGEGSRLTVL.

The chain has TRBV18 and TRBJ2-7; D may be TRBD2 (5 bases). Trimming stripped 2 bases from V and 1 base from J, with 6 bases between. CDR1 is KGHSH, CDR2 LQKENI, per germline. This CDR3 contains 13 residues. CDR3 region: CASSPSGSYEQYF. For the CDR3, the DNA is TGTGCCAGCTCACCAAGCGGATCCTACGAGCAGTACTTC.

For this clone: Other DNA sequences in this specimen translate into the identical CDR3. This sequence joins TRBV18 and TRBJ2-7; D unclear. Germline lookup yields CDR1 KGHSH and CDR2 LQKENI. The ends were cut back, 3 bases at V and 6 bases at J, with 6 bases in the middle. The CDR3 loop spans 11 amino acids. The DNA of the CDR3 is TGTGCCAGCTCACCTGAGTCCGAGCAGTACTTC. As protein: CASSPESEQYF. Together with reference TRBV18 and TRBJ2-7, the CDR3 gives the full variable domain: NAGVMQNPRHLVRRRGQEARLRCSPMKGHSHVYWYRQLPEEGLKFMVYLQKENIIDESGMPKERFSAEFPKEGPSILRIQQVVRGDSAAYFCASSPESEQYFGPGTRLTVT.

V gene TRBV4-3 combines with J gene TRBJ1-1, with D perhaps matching TRBD1 (5 bases). Germline V gene lookup returns CDR1 LGHNA and CDR2 YSLEER. The CDR3 is made up of 17 amino acids. The V and J ends lost 3 bases and 1 base respectively, with 18 bases between them. The CDR3 sequence: CASSQRGGAGPNTEAFF. CDR3 bases: TGCGCCAGCAGCCAGAGGGGAGGGGCAGGGCCGAACACTGAAGCTTTCTTT.

The chain combines TRBV28 with TRBJ2-7, with D perhaps TRBD2 (7 bases). Trimming removed 6 bases from V and 5 bases from J, with 14 bases in between. Looked up from germline, CDR1 is MDHEN and CDR2 is SYDVKM. CDR3 size: 13 residues. Written as DNA, the CDR3 is TGTGCCAGCAGGGACGCGGGGGCAAACGAGCAGTACTTC. It codes for CASRDAGANEQYF.

The CDR3 region is CASRVTSGSDEQYF. The CDR3 DNA follows: TGTGCCAGCAGGGTTACTAGCGGGAGCGACGAGCAGTACTTC. V is TRBV6-5 and J is TRBJ2-7; 11 bases are shared with TRBD2. Germline CDR1 reads MNHEY; CDR2 reads SVGAGI. V trimming: 6 bases; J trimming: 5 bases; junction bases outside the gene matches: 6. The CDR3 is 14 amino acids.

The chain employs TRBV6-2 or TRBV6-3 and TRBJ2-6; weak D call: TRBD2 (7 bases). The germline V and J ends were trimmed by 2 bases and 2 bases, with 13 bases remaining between them. This CDR3 spans 17 amino acids. Germline-derived CDR1 and CDR2 are MNHEY and SVGEGT. The CDR3 sequence: CASSYPDGGPGANVLTF. DNA of the CDR3: TGTGCCAGCAGTTACCCAGACGGGGGGCCTGGGGCCAACGTCCTGACTTTC.

V and J are TRBV7-9 and TRBJ2-5; D may be TRBD2 (7 bases). The germline CDR1 and CDR2 sequences are SEHNR and FQNEAQ (reference sequence). V lost 4 bases, J lost 5 bases, and 20 bases lay in between. The CDR3 length is 16 residues. CDR3 residues: CASSYSSGQGRETQYF. CDR3 sequence (DNA): TGTGCCAGCAGCTACTCTAGCGGCCAGGGGCGGGAGACCCAGTACTTC. Complete variable domain (other parts from reference TRBV7-9 and TRBJ2-5): DTGVSQNPRHKITKRGQNVTFRCDPISEHNRLYWYRQTLGQGPEFLTYFQNEAQLEKSRLLSDRFSAERPKGSFSTLEIQRTEQGDSAMYLCASSYSSGQGRETQYFGPGTRLLVL.